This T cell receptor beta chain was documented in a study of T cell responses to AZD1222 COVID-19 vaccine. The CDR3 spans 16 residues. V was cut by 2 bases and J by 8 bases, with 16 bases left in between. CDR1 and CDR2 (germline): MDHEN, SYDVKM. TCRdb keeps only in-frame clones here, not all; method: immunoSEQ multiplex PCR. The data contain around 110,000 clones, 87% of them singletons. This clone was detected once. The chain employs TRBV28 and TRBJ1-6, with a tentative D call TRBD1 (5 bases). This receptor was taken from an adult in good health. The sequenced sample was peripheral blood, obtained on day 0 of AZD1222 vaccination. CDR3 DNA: TGTGCCAGCAGTTTAAGGGACGACCGTAGGGATTCACCCCTCCACTTT. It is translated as CASSLRDDRRDSPLHF.